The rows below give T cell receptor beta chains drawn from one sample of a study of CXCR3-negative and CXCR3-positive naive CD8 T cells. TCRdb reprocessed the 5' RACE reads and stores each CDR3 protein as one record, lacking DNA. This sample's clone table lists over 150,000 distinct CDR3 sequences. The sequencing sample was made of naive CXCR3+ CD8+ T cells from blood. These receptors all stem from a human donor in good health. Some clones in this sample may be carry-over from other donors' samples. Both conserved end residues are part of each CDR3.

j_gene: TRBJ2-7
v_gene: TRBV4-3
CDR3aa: CASGQAVSIVGGEQYF

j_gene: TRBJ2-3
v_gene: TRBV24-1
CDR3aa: CATSDFLPDTQYF

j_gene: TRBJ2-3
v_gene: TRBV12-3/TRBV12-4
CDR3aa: CASSPIGDVLGGSTDTQYF

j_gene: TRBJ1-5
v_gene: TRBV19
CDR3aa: CASSIGGSNQPQHF

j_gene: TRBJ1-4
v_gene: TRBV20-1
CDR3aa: CSARDLIGGRPEKLFF

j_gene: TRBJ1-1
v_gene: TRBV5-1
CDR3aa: CASSDPPAEAFF

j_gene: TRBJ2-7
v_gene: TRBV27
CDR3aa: CASSFARVGEQYF

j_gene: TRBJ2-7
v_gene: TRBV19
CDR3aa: CASSAEREGHHEQYF

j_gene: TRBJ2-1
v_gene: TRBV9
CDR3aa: CASSVAASRDNEQFF

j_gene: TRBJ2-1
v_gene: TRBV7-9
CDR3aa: CASSLGATDQFF

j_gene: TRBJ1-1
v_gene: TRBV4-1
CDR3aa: CASSQDGYTEAFF

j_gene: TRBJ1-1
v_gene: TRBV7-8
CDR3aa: CASSQGGEAFF

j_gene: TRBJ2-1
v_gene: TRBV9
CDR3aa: CASSEHLSPSGASTSYNEQFF

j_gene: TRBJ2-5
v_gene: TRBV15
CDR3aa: CATSRVTARETQYF

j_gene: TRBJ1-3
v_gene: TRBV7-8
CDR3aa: CASTPGQLGNTIYF

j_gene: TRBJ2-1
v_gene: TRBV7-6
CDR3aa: CASSLVAGAHNEQFF

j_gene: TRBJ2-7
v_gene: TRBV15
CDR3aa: CATSTGRTTYEQYF

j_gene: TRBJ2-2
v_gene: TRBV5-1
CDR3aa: CASSLQAGGDTGELFF

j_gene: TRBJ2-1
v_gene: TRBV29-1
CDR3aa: CSFCNSVSYNEQFF

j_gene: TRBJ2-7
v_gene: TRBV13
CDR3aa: CASSLVGLGSSEQYF

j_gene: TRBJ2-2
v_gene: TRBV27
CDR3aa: CASSLHGRIPNTGELFF

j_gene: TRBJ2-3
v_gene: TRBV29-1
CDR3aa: CSETGTSGTDTQYF

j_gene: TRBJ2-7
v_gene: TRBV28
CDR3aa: CASSLQGTSAEQYF

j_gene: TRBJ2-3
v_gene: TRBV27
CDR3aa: CASSLLTGTQSTDTQYF

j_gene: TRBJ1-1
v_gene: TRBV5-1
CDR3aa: CASSSAGYTEAFF

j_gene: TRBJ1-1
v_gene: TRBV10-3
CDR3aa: CAISESPQMNTEAFF

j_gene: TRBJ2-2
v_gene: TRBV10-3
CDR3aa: CAISENVVQDRVNTGELFF

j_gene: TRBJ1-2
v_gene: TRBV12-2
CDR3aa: CASRYPWGTGTGNGYTF

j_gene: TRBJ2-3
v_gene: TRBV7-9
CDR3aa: CASSLVQSTDTQYF

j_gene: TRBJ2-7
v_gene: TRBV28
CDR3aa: CASSLTPGLHYEQYF

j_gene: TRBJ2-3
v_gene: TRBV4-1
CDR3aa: CASSQDLADTQYF

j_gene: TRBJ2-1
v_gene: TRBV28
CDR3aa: CASSFPSGRAGFEQFF

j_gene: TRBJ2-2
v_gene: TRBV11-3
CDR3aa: CASSNTGLAGGPTGELFF

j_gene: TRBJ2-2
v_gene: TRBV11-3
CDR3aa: CASSLWTRGTGELFF

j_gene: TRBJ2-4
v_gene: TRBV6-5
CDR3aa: CASSYSSDGSTENIQYF

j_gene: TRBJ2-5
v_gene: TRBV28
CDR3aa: CATRGMGGETQYF

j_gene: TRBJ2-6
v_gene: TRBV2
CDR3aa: CASSAWTGSWGANVLTF

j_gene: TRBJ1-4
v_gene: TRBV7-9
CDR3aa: CASSPPRPGRQTWGEKLFF

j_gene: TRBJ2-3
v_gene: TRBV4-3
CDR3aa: CASSLRGTSGTDTQYF

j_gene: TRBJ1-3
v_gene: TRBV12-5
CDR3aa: CASGLPRTAPSSGNTIYF

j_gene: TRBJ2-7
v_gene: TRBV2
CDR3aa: CASSGVGQSSYEQYF

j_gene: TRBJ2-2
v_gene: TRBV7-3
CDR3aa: CASSLLAGAPGELFF

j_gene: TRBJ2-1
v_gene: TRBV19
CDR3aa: CASTPSGKAYNEQFF

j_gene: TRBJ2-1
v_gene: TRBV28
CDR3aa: CASSLYVNEQFF

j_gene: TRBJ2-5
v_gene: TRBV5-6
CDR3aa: CASSWEETQYF

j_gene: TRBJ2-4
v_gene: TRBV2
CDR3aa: CASRDGTAISHF

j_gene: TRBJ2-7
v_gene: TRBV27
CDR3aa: CASSLVTRVTYEQYF

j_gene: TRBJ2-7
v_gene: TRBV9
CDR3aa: CASSVASGPYEQYF

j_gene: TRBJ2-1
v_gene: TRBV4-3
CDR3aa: CASSQEWGQGVIIF

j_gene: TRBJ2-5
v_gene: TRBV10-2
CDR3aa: CASGTTGTLGTQYF

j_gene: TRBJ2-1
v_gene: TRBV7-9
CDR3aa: CASSLLDTYNEQFF

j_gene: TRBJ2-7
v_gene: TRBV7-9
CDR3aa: CASSFRGSEQYF

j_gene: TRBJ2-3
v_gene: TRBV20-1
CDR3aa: CSARGGDASTDTQYF

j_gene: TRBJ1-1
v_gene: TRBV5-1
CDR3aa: CASAGWLPNTEAFF

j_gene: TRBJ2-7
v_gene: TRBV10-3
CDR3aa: CAISVTSGYFEQYF

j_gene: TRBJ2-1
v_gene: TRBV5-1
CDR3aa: CASSWTGRGSSYNEQFF

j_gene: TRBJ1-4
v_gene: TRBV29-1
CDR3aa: CSVTPATNEKLFF

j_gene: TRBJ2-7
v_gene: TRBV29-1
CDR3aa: CSVEVVSGFNEQYF

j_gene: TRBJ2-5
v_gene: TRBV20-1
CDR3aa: CSARDPGTSGGQLETQYF